Shown below are 29 T cell receptor beta chains from a single sample sequenced in a study of blood T cell repertoires in COVID-19. Only in-frame clones appear in the TCRdb table, and some are missing; sequencing was by immunoSEQ multiplex PCR. The table includes over 50,000 clones, more than 75% detected once. The source material was peripheral blood. The origin of the receptors is a man in his 60s with acute or convalescent COVID-19.

This clone appeared a single time. The chain carries TRBV29-1 and TRBJ2-7, with D perhaps TRBD2 (6 bases). The CDR3 has 15 amino acids. Germline values: CDR1 SQVTM, CDR2 ANQGSEA. V shed 0 bases and J shed 3 bases, with 15 bases lying between them. The CDR3 here is CSVEDYERGNYEQYF. The CDR3, as DNA: TGCAGCGTTGAAGATTACGAACGGGGGAACTACGAGCAGTACTTC.

The V gene is TRBV2, the J gene TRBJ1-2; D remains unclear. V shed 2 bases and J shed 0 bases, with 10 bases lying between them. Germline V CDR1 and CDR2: SNHLY, FYNNEI. The CDR3 consists of 15 residues. The CDR3 here is CASSELRVPNYGYTF. In nucleotides, the CDR3 is TGTGCCAGCAGTGAACTGAGGGTTCCTAACTATGGCTACACCTTC.

V gene TRBV21-1 combines with J gene TRBJ1-4. TRBV21-1 is noted as a pseudogene. The CDR3 has 11 residues. CDR3 in DNA: TGTGCCAGCAGCTCCCACTCGCGGCAAGATTTT. Translated, it gives CASSSHSRQDF.

V gene TRBV6-4 combines with J gene TRBJ1-4; D possibly corresponds to TRBD1 (6 bases). With 6 bases removed from V and 14 bases from J, the gap between germline ends came to 13 bases. The germline gives CDR1 MRHNA, CDR2 SNTAGT. The CDR3 runs to 11 residues. The CDR3 nucleotides read TGTGCCAGCAGGAAGGGGACAATCCTGTTTTTT. It specifies CASRKGTILFF.

V usage is TRBV6-2 or TRBV6-3 and J usage is TRBJ1-5, with D unclear. The V end lost 6 bases, the J end lost 9 bases, and 12 bases lay between the germline ends. This CDR3 comprises 12 residues. Germline assignment: CDR1 MNHEY and CDR2 SVGEGT. CDR3 sequence reads: CASRYLGGPQHF. CDR3 nucleotides: TGTGCCAGCAGGTACCTCGGAGGGCCCCAGCATTTT.

Only one count was recorded for this clone. The chain recombines TRBV6-1 with TRBJ1-4, with TRBD1 as a possible D gene (5 bases). CDR1 MNHNS and CDR2 SASEGT come from the germline V gene. V lost 4 bases to trimming and J lost 2 bases, with 14 bases between them. This CDR3 has 16 residues. CDR3 sequence: CASSAWAPGTNEKLFF. As DNA, the CDR3 is TGTGCCAGCAGTGCCTGGGCGCCAGGGACTAATGAAAAACTGTTTTTT.

The V and J genes are TRBV7-8 and TRBJ2-3, with 10 bases aligning to TRBD1. This CDR3 comprises 14 residues. The ends lost 5 bases at V and 2 bases at J; junction bases unmatched: 1. Germline V CDR1 and CDR2: SGHVS, FQNEAQ. CDR3 DNA: TGTGCCAGCAGCCGACAGGGGGCCACAGATACGCAGTATTTT. Protein: CASSRQGATDTQYF. Variable domain in full (rest from reference TRBV7-8 and TRBJ2-3): GAGVSQSPRYKVAKRGQDVALRCDPISGHVSLFWYQQALGQGPEFLTYFQNEAQLDKSGLPSDRFFAERPEGSVSTLKIQRTQQEDSAVYLCASSRQGATDTQYFGPGTRLTVL.

V is TRBV3-1 (or the pseudogene TRBV3-2) and J is TRBJ1-1; D not resolved. Germline assignment: CDR1 LGHDT and CDR2 YNNKEL (reference sequence). The ends were cut back, 2 bases at V and 1 base at J, with 5 bases in the middle. The CDR3 is 13 residues long. The CDR3 DNA reads as TGTGCCAGCAGCCAACATCAGAACACTGAAGCTTTCTTT. It translates to CASSQHQNTEAFF.

The chain carries TRBV10-3 and TRBJ1-2; 8 bases agree with TRBD1. CDR1 and CDR2 (germline): ENHRY, SYGVKD. This CDR3 contains 15 residues. V lost 6 bases to trimming and J lost 2 bases; unmatched junction nucleotides: 8. CDR3 in amino acids: CAISQTDRENYGYTF. The DNA for the CDR3 is TGTGCCATCAGCCAGACGGACAGGGAAAACTATGGCTACACCTTC.

The chain uses TRBV5-1 and TRBJ1-3, with a tentative D call TRBD1 (5 bases). Trimming cost V 0 bases and J 4 bases, with 14 bases left between them. CDR3 length: 16 residues. CDR1 is SGHRS and CDR2 is YFSETQ in the germline V gene. CDR3 coding DNA: TGCGCCAGCAGCTTGGAGGGCAGGGCTATCGGAAACACCATATATTTT. This codes for CASSLEGRAIGNTIYF.

V is TRBV15 and J is TRBJ1-1; 10 bases map to TRBD1. CDR3 size: 18 residues. After removal of 2 bases from V and 6 bases from J, the junction contained 15 bases not matched to a gene. Germline V gene data show CDR1 as LNHNV and CDR2 as YYDKDF (reference sequence). CDR3: CATSRTTNLQGQGAEAFF. The CDR3 DNA reads as TGTGCCACCAGCAGAACCACAAACCTGCAAGGACAGGGGGCTGAAGCTTTCTTT.

This clone was seen a single time. CDR3 amino acids: CATYRTDTGGYTF. In DNA, the CDR3 is TGTGCCACCTACCGGACAGACACTGGTGGCTACACCTTC. The genes are TRBV19 and TRBJ1-2, with D perhaps TRBD1 (6 bases). The germline V gene has CDR1 LNHDA and CDR2 SQIVND (reference sequence). This CDR3 is 13 amino acids long. The V and J ends lost 10 bases and 7 bases respectively, with 19 bases between them.

The rearrangement uses TRBV6-5 and TRBJ2-2; D is perhaps TRBD1 (6 bases). The CDR3 consists of 16 residues. Germline V gives CDR1 MNHEY, CDR2 SVGAGI. The V end was cut by 1 base, the J end by 7 bases, with 16 bases between. This CDR3 is CASSYLVGTPGGELFF. CDR3 DNA sequence: TGTGCCAGCAGTTACTTGGTGGGGACACCCGGCGGGGAGCTGTTTTTT.

The chain joins TRBV18 to TRBJ2-7, with D maybe TRBD2 (6 bases). Germline V gene data show CDR1 as KGHSH and CDR2 as LQKENI. This CDR3 has 13 amino acids. Trimming pared 3 bases from V and 4 bases from J, leaving 10 bases between. CDR3 DNA sequence: TGTGCCAGCTCACCCGTTGCGGGATACGAGCAGTACTTC. Translation: CASSPVAGYEQYF.

The chain links TRBV18 to TRBJ1-5, with 8 positions matching TRBD1. V shed 4 bases and J 6 bases; nucleotides not matched to a gene: 8. The CDR3 contains 15 residues. CDR1 is KGHSH, CDR2 LQKENI, per germline. The CDR3 loop reads CASSLGQGLGQPQHF. Written as DNA, the CDR3 is TGTGCCAGCTCACTAGGACAGGGCCTGGGTCAGCCCCAGCATTTT.

This clone showed up just once. The chain links TRBV12-2 to TRBJ1-2; TRBD1, the D gene given by the table, was not confirmed from the DNA. TRBV12-2 is assigned pseudogene status. This CDR3 contains 15 residues. The CDR3 is CASRKDLQGADGYTF. CDR3 bases: TGTGCAAGTCGCAAAGATCTACAGGGGGCGGATGGCTACACCTTC.

This chain joins TRBV19 and TRBJ1-5; the D gene is possibly TRBD1 (6 bases). The CDR3 contains 14 residues. V lost 2 bases, J lost 7 bases, and 12 bases lay in between. Germline lookup yields CDR1 LNHDA and CDR2 SQIVND (reference sequence). As DNA, the CDR3 is TGTGCCAGTAGTATAAAAGGGGGTGGGCAGCCCCAGCATTTT. This encodes CASSIKGGGQPQHF.

As to this clone: One end of the junction is discordant with germline, which a read error may explain. The chain has TRBV5-8 and TRBJ1-3; possibly TRBD1 for D (5 bases). The CDR3 extends over 11 amino acids. The V gene's germline CDR1 is SGHTS and CDR2 YDEGEE. The CDR3 sequence: CASSLEQGQRF. DNA for the CDR3: TGTGCCAGCAGCTTGGAGCAGGGTCAACGATTT.

The gene calls are TRBV12-3 or TRBV12-4 and TRBJ1-1, with D unclear. The CDR3 totals 12 residues. With 6 bases removed from V and 4 bases from J, the gap between germline ends came to 9 bases. CDR3 bases: TGTGCCAGCAGCGAGAGGGTCACTGAAGCTTTCTTT. Translating gives CASSERVTEAFF.

This clone came up a few times. V and J are TRBV15 and TRBJ1-4, with D possibly matching TRBD1 (5 bases). V gave up 8 bases and J gave up 3 bases, with 19 bases separating them. Germline CDR1 reads LNHNV; CDR2 reads YYDKDF (reference sequence). This CDR3 is 16 amino acids long. CDR3: CATSSGGGNPNEKLFF. The CDR3 region has the DNA TGTGCCACCTCCTCGGGGGGGGGTAATCCTAATGAAAAACTGTTTTTT.

The chain links TRBV25-1 to TRBJ1-2, with a possible D match to TRBD1 (5 bases). There are 13 residues in the CDR3. Germline CDR1 reads MGHDK; CDR2 reads SYGVNS. V was trimmed by 3 bases and J by 6 bases, leaving 11 bases between them. CDR3 bases: TGTGCCAGCAGTGAGTTCGACAGTCATGGCTACACCTTC. It is translated as CASSEFDSHGYTF.

V usage is TRBV19 and J usage is TRBJ2-3, with D tentatively TRBD2 (6 bases). V was pared by 3 bases and J by 3 bases, with 10 bases between. Germline loops: CDR1 LNHDA, CDR2 SQIVND (reference sequence). The CDR3 extends over 14 amino acids. The CDR3 DNA reads TGTGCCAGTAGTATCCCTGGGGGGACAGATACGCAGTATTTT. This translates into CASSIPGGTDTQYF.

This chain links TRBV30 with TRBJ2-2; D is uncertain. Germline values: CDR1 GTSNPN, CDR2 SVGIG (reference sequence). The CDR3 runs to 17 residues. Trimming took 4 bases from V and 0 from J, leaving 18 bases between them. CDR3 DNA sequence: TGTGCCTGGACCCTCCCACCTGGCAGCGCGAACACCGGGGAGCTGTTTTTT. This codes for CAWTLPPGSANTGELFF. Full variable domain (outside the CDR3, taken from reference TRBV30 and TRBJ2-2): SQTIHQWPATLVQPVGSPLSLECTVEGTSNPNLYWYRQAAGRGLQLLFYSVGIGQISSEVPQNLSASRPQDRQFILSSKKLLLSDSGFYLCAWTLPPGSANTGELFFGEGSRLTVL.

The chain links TRBV27 to TRBJ2-3, with TRBD2 matching over 9 bases. CDR1 is MNHEY and CDR2 is SMNVEV in the germline V gene (reference sequence). With 8 bases clipped from V and 2 bases from J, the junction kept 8 bases outside the gene matches. The CDR3 length is 15 residues. Here the CDR3 DNA reads TGTGCCAGCGCTCCCCGGGGACTAGCCACAGATACGCAGTATTTT. It specifies CASAPRGLATDTQYF.

V usage is TRBV3-1 (or the pseudogene TRBV3-2) and J usage is TRBJ2-7, with 9 bases matching TRBD1. CDR1 and CDR2 (germline): LGHDT, YNNKEL (reference sequence). The V and J ends lost 4 bases and 3 bases, in that order; junction bases with no gene match: 4. This CDR3 comprises 14 residues. Written as DNA, the CDR3 is TGTGCCAGCAGCCCAAGGACAGGGGTCTACGAGCAGTACTTC. It is translated as CASSPRTGVYEQYF.

The chain is built from TRBV6-5 and TRBJ1-6, with 9 bases identical to TRBD1. CDR3 length equals 14 residues. Germline CDR1 MNHEY, CDR2 SVGAGI. V trimming: 9 bases; J trimming: 6 bases; junction bases outside the gene matches: 6. DNA for the CDR3: TGTGCCAGTATCCGGGACAGGGTTAATTCACCCCTCCACTTT. This gives the protein CASIRDRVNSPLHF.

The CDR3: CASSIIQPPQGAVSYEQYF. CDR3 DNA: TGTGCCAGTAGTATTATTCAACCACCCCAGGGGGCAGTATCCTACGAGCAGTACTTC. This chain links TRBV19 with TRBJ2-7; 8 bases agree with TRBD1. The CDR3 spans 19 residues. Germline assignment: CDR1 LNHDA and CDR2 SQIVND (reference sequence). Losses at the gene ends were 3 bases for V and 1 base for J; bases not matched to a gene: 17. The full variable domain, its missing parts supplied by reference TRBV19 and TRBJ2-7, is DGGITQSPKYLFRKEGQNVTLSCEQNLNHDAMYWYRQDPGQGLRLIYYSQIVNDFQKGDIAEGYSVSREKKESFPLTVTSAQKNPTAFYLCASSIIQPPQGAVSYEQYFGPGTRLTVT.

The V gene is TRBV7-2, the J gene TRBJ1-6; TRBD1 agrees at 8 bases. V was clipped by 5 bases and J by 1 base; unmatched bases: 7. This CDR3 region has 17 residues. Germline CDR1 SGHTA, CDR2 FQGNSA. DNA of the CDR3: TGTGCCAGCAGCAAGGACAGGGTGGGATCCTATAATTCACCCCTCCACTTT. Protein sequence: CASSKDRVGSYNSPLHF.

The chain employs TRBV3-1 (or the pseudogene TRBV3-2) and TRBJ1-2; weak D call: TRBD1 (5 bases). The germline V gene has CDR1 LGHDT and CDR2 YNNKEL (reference sequence). The CDR3 loop spans 15 amino acids. The V gene lost 4 bases and the J gene lost 1 base, with 13 bases spanning the gap. The chain's CDR3 is CASSPVPRDNYGYTF. In nucleotides, the CDR3 is TGTGCCAGCAGCCCCGTCCCCAGGGATAACTATGGCTACACCTTC.